This note documents a single T cell receptor beta chain sequence. Its antigen is as yet unknown. The data are from a study of CD8+ T cells in alopecia areata. Overall study context: It was oral tofacitinib, at 5 to 10 mg twice daily, that treated patients received.

Regarding the study as a whole: In lesional scalp, particularly from alopecia totalis/universalis, clonality was higher than in normal scalp. There were also resident alphabeta T cells of normal skin sequenced in scalp samples.

Reverse transcription of extracted RNA yielded cDNA, which provided the sequencing template. Clones were read by immunoSEQ multiplex PCR, and TCRdb kept only the in-frame ones, dropping some. The sample has roughly 130,000 clones, around three fifths seen once; the top ten hold less than 5.5%. Source: CD4+ T cells sorted from blood, taken at week 0. This receptor was obtained from a human donor with alopecia areata.

CDR3 nucleotides: TGTGCCTGGAGTCCAATGGAAGGTCAGCCCCAGCATTTT. It translates to CAWSPMEGQPQHF. V and J are TRBV30 and TRBJ1-5, with D uncertain. The CDR3 has 13 residues. V lost 2 bases and J 6 bases, leaving 11 bases between the germline ends. Germline lookup yields CDR1 GTSNPN and CDR2 SVGIG (reference sequence).